This T cell receptor beta chain stems from a study of blood T cell repertoires in COVID-19. Study-level information: The United States, Italy and Spain supplied acute and convalescent COVID-19 samples. The cDNA or gDNA used as material had been derived from T cells, B-cell-depleted T cells, or PBMCs.

The J segment lost 5 bases and the V segment lost 2 bases, leaving 5 bases of the junction unmatched. CDR1 is SQVTM, CDR2 ANQGSEA, per germline. This CDR3 contains 13 residues. Authors' analysis steps: Reference gene primer amplification yielded estimated nucleated cell counts. Assay: immunoSEQ multiplex PCR; the TCRdb copy retains only in-frame clones and omits some. The V and J calls and clone size were taken over from that table, and D and trimming were inferred from the DNA. The table has about 170,000 clones, 87% seen once. Specimen: peripheral blood. The sequence was obtained from a woman aged 50 to 65 with acute or convalescent COVID-19. V gene TRBV29-1 combines with J gene TRBJ2-7, with 8 bases that match TRBD2. The CDR3 DNA sequence: TGCAGCGTTGAACACGGACTAGCAAACGAGCAGTACTTC. It translates to CSVEHGLANEQYF.